This paragraph reports one T cell receptor (beta chain). Antigen: not known. This CDR3 is built from 14 residues. Germline V gene lookup returns CDR1 SGHRS and CDR2 YFSETQ. V lost 2 bases and J lost 3, with 12 bases in between. 5'RACE template switching produced TCR cDNA carrying a universal primer site and UMIs. TCRdb re-analysed the 5' RACE reads in MiXCR, keeping a single row per CDR3 protein. The repertoire holds around 530,000 distinct CDR3 sequences, with about a sixth as singletons. The data originate from a study of T cells after yellow fever vaccination. Broader study findings: Within FACS-sorted repertoires, abundant clonotypes contaminating from the bulk population could be present. Reappearance after the booster was seen for most primary-vaccination clones, at 96% CD4 and 85% to 90% CD8. Shared CD4/CD8 clonotypes were a small share, likely from convergent recombination.

The J gene is TRBJ2-7, the V gene TRBV5-1; D is unclear. The origin of this receptor is a man aged 18 to 30 who received the YFV17D yellow fever vaccine. This material consisted of PBMCs, taken more than 4 days after the first yellow fever vaccination. Here the CDR3 DNA reads TGCGCCAGCAGCTTTGGGTCGATAAGCTACGAGCAGTACTTC. Protein: CASSFGSISYEQYF. Combining the CDR3 with reference TRBV5-1 and TRBJ2-7 gives the whole variable domain KAGVTQTPRYLIKTRGQQVTLSCSPISGHRSVSWYQQTPGQGLQFLFEYFSETQRNKGNFPGRFSGRQFSNSRSEMNVSTLELGDSALYLCASSFGSISYEQYFGPGTRLTVT.